In this sample, the clone carrying this T cell receptor (beta chain) turned up once. Original processing notes: Estimates of nucleated cell counts were drawn from the amplification of reference gene primers. TCRdb keeps only in-frame clones here, not all; method: immunoSEQ multiplex PCR. V and J calls and clone size are given by that table; D and trimming were obtained from the DNA. This table holds approximately 96,000 clones, about 96% found once. The data are from a study of blood T cell repertoires in COVID-19. Study summary: The United States, Italy and Spain were the sources of the acute and convalescent COVID-19 samples. PBMCs, B-cell-depleted T cells, or T cells provided the cDNA or gDNA that made up the material.

The CDR3 length is 14 residues. V was clipped by 3 bases and J by 1 base; unmatched bases: 4. The germline CDR1 and CDR2 sequences are DFQATT and SNEGSKA (reference sequence). The chain joins TRBV20-1 to TRBJ1-1; 8 positions match TRBD1. This receptor was taken from a human donor with active COVID-19. The donor label of this sample is uncertain. The source material was peripheral blood. CDR3 region: CSASQGTGNTEAFF. For the CDR3, the DNA is TGCAGTGCTAGTCAGGGGACAGGGAACACTGAAGCTTTCTTT.